This T cell receptor (beta chain) was observed in a study of shared clonotypes between healthy human individuals. Notes on the study in general: Apart from blood, nothing was sampled; tissue repertoires likely differ.

The assay was immunoSEQ multiplex PCR, and TCRdb's table has in-frame clones only and misses some. The sample has around 980,000 clones, approximately 80% seen once. The CDR3 consists of 16 residues. The germline V gene encodes CDR1 ENHRY and CDR2 SYGVKD. V lost 3 bases, J lost 7 bases, and 10 bases stayed unmatched. This clone was observed a few times. Antigen specificity is unknown. The sequence was collected from a man aged 18 to 35 in good health. Some clones in this sample may be carry-over from other donors' samples. This chain joins TRBV10-3 and TRBJ2-5; 11 positions match TRBD2. The sample was memory CD4+ T cells from PBMCs. Subset in this sample: CD45RA-negative fraction. CDR3 sequence: CAISDSGTSGFGTQYF. In DNA, the CDR3 is TGTGCCATCAGTGACTCTGGGACTAGCGGATTCGGGACCCAGTACTTC.